This T cell receptor beta chain was recovered during a study of blood T cell repertoires in COVID-19. Study-level information: The cDNA or gDNA used as material had been derived from T cells, B-cell-depleted T cells, or PBMCs.

Germline CDR1 MDHEN, CDR2 SYDVKM. The J segment lost 7 bases and the V segment lost 6 bases, leaving 15 bases of the junction unmatched. The CDR3 has 16 amino acids. Patients in Seattle were enrolled during active infection, then followed longitudinally. Clones were sequenced by immunoSEQ multiplex PCR, and TCRdb holds only the in-frame ones, with some missing. Of about 300,000 clones listed, roughly nine tenths were seen once; the top ten hold about 2.2%. The sequence was collected from a woman in her twenties or thirties with COVID-19, enrolled during active disease. This chain joins TRBV28 and TRBJ2-1; 7 bases align to TRBD1. Sequencing input: peripheral blood. The CDR3 here is CASSPAQGVRPNEQFF. CDR3 DNA sequence: TGTGCCAGCAGCCCCGCCCAGGGGGTAAGACCAAATGAGCAGTTCTTC.